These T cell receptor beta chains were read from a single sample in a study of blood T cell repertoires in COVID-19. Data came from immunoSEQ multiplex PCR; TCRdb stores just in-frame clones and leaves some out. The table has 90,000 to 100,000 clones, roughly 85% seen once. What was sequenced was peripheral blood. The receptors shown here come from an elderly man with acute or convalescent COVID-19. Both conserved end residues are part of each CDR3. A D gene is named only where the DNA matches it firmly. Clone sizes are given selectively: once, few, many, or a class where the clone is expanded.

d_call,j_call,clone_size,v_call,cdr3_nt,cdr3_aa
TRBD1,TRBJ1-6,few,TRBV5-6,TGTGCCAGCAGCTTGCTGACAGGGGGAGTATCACCCCTCCACTTT,CASSLLTGGVSPLHF
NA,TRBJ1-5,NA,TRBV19,TGTGCCAGTAGCCTTCCCGGGACACATAGCAATCAGCCCCAGCATTTT,CASSLPGTHSNQPQHF
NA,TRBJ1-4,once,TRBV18,TGTGCCAGCTCACGAGAGCCCGGGACTAATGAAAAACTGTTTTTT,CASSREPGTNEKLFF
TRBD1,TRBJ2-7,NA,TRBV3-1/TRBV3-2,TGTGCCAGCAGCCAAGATTGGGCCAGGGGGCCTGAGCAGTACTTC,CASSQDWARGPEQYF
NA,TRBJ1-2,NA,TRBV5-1,TGCGCCAGCAGCTTAGAGGGTGTGGCAGCGGTATATGGCTACACCTTC,CASSLEGVAAVYGYTF
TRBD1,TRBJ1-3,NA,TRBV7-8,TGTGCCAGCAGCTTAGAAGGGACAGTTGGAAACACCATATATTTT,CASSLEGTVGNTIYF
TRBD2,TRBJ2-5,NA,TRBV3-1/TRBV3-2,TGTGCCAGCAGCCCAGGGACTAGCGGTATTCAAGAGACCCAGTACTTC,CASSPGTSGIQETQYF
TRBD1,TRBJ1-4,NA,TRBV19,TGTGCCAGTAGTATAGAGCCGGGACAGGGAGTAGTTGAAAAACTGTTTTTT,CASSIEPGQGVVEKLFF
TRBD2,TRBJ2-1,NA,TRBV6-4,TGTGCCAGCAGTGACTACACGGGAGGGTACAATGAGCAGTTCTTC,CASSDYTGGYNEQFF
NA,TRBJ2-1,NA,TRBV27,TGTGCCAGCGGGCGAATTCCGGGACACCAAGATTCCTACAATGAGCAGTTCTTC,CASGRIPGHQDSYNEQFF